The source of this TCR beta chain is a study of cytomegalovirus exposure and HLA in healthy donors. Study as a whole: One earlier analysis, a look at around 170 million T cells, found some 120 million unique TCR beta sequences.

In the PCR, 60 Vbeta and 13 Jbeta primers were used. Sequencing used immunoSEQ multiplex PCR; TCRdb keeps in-frame clones, though not all of them. The sample shows over 150,000 clones, 71% of them seen only once. This clone turned up a few times. Its matching antigen is unknown. Donors had nominal health at sampling but likely had unrecorded immune exposures. V was shortened by 4 bases and J by 5 bases, with 17 bases between the two germline ends. This CDR3 contains 15 residues. Germline V CDR1 and CDR2: SGHVS, FNYEAQ. Study results and caveats: Most TCR sequences showed up rarely, but some public TCRs showed up in many donors. Later on, a genetic analysis was performed. It linked a missense variant in DCLRE1C with V- and J-gene trimming of TCR beta.

The chain combines TRBV7-6 with TRBJ1-1; D unclear. The sequence came from a woman under 40 in good health and CMV-seronegative. What was sequenced was PBMCs. The CDR3: CASSSSGYGMTEAFF. CDR3 nucleotides: TGTGCCAGCAGCTCCTCTGGGTACGGGATGACTGAAGCTTTCTTT.